The 32 T cell receptor beta chains presented below share a single source sample, sequenced in a study of T-cell reconstitution after alpha-beta-depleted transplantation in children. As it was prepared, the TCRbeta library received unique molecular identifiers. TCRdb reprocessed the PCR reads via MiXCR and lists one record per CDR3 protein. This repertoire shows approximately 520,000 distinct CDR3 sequences, about 10% found once; its top ten account for less than 15%. The material was PBMCs, mostly from graft donor cells, obtained 180 days after TCRalphabeta/CD19-depleted stem cell transplant. The receptors stem from a female patient aged 2-15 years who had a stem cell transplant for aplastic anemia, so the T cells may come from the graft donor.

The V call is TRBV28, the J call TRBJ1-1; D possibly corresponds to TRBD1 (5 bases). The CDR3 is 16 residues long. Germline V gene lookup returns CDR1 MDHEN and CDR2 SYDVKM. Deletions cut 3 bases from V and 1 base from J, with 15 bases between. The CDR3 coding sequence is TGTGCCAGCAGTTTCCAGGTCTGGGACCCGAACACTGAAGCTTTCTTT. As protein: CASSFQVWDPNTEAFF.

The chain has TRBV19 and TRBJ2-7, with D possibly being TRBD1 (6 bases). Germline loops: CDR1 LNHDA, CDR2 SQIVND (reference sequence). This CDR3 is built from 12 residues. The germline V and J ends were trimmed by 6 bases and 3 bases, with 9 bases remaining between them. The CDR3 loop reads CASRQGFYEQYF. CDR3 sequence (DNA): TGTGCCAGTAGACAGGGTTTCTACGAGCAGTACTTC.

This clonotype was counted only a few times. The chain recombines TRBV12-3 or TRBV12-4 with TRBJ1-1; 9 bases are shared with TRBD1. The CDR3 totals 15 residues. Trimming removed 6 bases from V and 3 bases from J; junction bases left unmatched: 8. The CDR3 protein is CASRRQGGRHTEAFF. The CDR3 DNA sequence: TGTGCCAGCAGACGACAGGGGGGACGGCACACTGAAGCTTTCTTT.

This clonotype was counted only a few times. V gene TRBV5-1 combines with J gene TRBJ2-4; TRBD2 aligns across 14 bases. Germline values: CDR1 SGHRS, CDR2 YFSETQ. There are 18 residues in the CDR3. Trimming removed 5 bases from V and 0 bases from J; junction bases left unmatched: 7. The CDR3 bases are TGCGCCAGCAGTTTTGCCGGGACTAGCGGGAGAGCCAAAAACATTCAGTACTTC. Its translation: CASSFAGTSGRAKNIQYF. The complete variable domain, with remaining parts taken from reference TRBV5-1 and TRBJ2-4, reads KAGVTQTPRYLIKTRGQQVTLSCSPISGHRSVSWYQQTPGQGLQFLFEYFSETQRNKGNFPGRFSGRQFSNSRSEMNVSTLELGDSALYLCASSFAGTSGRAKNIQYFGAGTRLSVL.

This chain connects TRBV6-5 to TRBJ1-1; D is undetermined. Trimming took 2 bases from V and 1 from J, leaving 11 bases between them. The CDR3 is 15 residues long. Germline V gene sequence: CDR1 MNHEY, CDR2 SVGAGI. The CDR3 reads CASSYRGTTNTEAFF. The DNA of the CDR3 is TGTGCCAGCAGTTACCGAGGCACAACGAACACTGAAGCTTTCTTT.

The chain has TRBV6-1 and TRBJ2-7, with TRBD2 matching 7 bases. Trimming removed 2 bases from V and 3 bases from J; junction bases left unmatched: 13. CDR1 and CDR2 (germline): MNHNS, SASEGT. CDR3 length: 17 residues. DNA of the CDR3: TGTGCCAGCAGTGAAATCCGGCGGGAGAGAGTCTTCTACGAGCAGTACGTC. It specifies CASSEIRRERVFYEQYV.

This sequence joins TRBV5-1 and TRBJ2-2; 9 nucleotides line up with TRBD1. This CDR3 has 16 amino acids. V shed 3 bases and J 6 bases; nucleotides not matched to a gene: 9. From germline, CDR1 is SGHRS and CDR2 YFSETQ. In DNA form, the CDR3 reads TGCGCCAGCAGCTGGGAGGGACAGGGATCGTCCGGGGAGCTGTTTTTT. Its translation: CASSWEGQGSSGELFF.

V and J are TRBV11-2 and TRBJ2-2; no firm D call. The CDR3 spans 20 residues. V dropped 8 bases and J dropped 1 base, with 29 bases sitting between them. CDR1 and CDR2 from the germline V gene are SGHAT and FQNNGV. DNA for the CDR3: TGTGCCAGCTGCTATGTGTCGCCCTACCCTCCCTTGGGGAACACCGGGGAGCTGTTTTTT. Translating it yields CASCYVSPYPPLGNTGELFF.

V gene TRBV24-1 combines with J gene TRBJ1-5; D perhaps matches TRBD1 (5 bases). The CDR3 is 15 residues long. Germline-derived CDR1 and CDR2 are KGHDR and SFDVKD. V was clipped by 3 bases and J by 5 bases, with 13 bases between them. CDR3: CATSDGEGRDQPQHF. In nucleotides, the CDR3 is TGTGCCACCAGTGATGGGGAGGGGAGAGATCAGCCCCAGCATTTT.

The chain carries TRBV5-1 and TRBJ2-7; 7 bases match TRBD2. Trimming cost V 0 bases and J 8 bases; bases outside gene matches: 14. Germline V gene data show CDR1 as SGHRS and CDR2 as YFSETQ. The CDR3 contains 16 residues. CDR3 protein: CASSLEATSALVKQYF. The CDR3 nucleotides are TGCGCCAGCAGCTTGGAGGCAACTAGCGCCCTTGTAAAGCAGTACTTC. Together with reference TRBV5-1 and TRBJ2-7, the CDR3 gives the full variable domain: KAGVTQTPRYLIKTRGQQVTLSCSPISGHRSVSWYQQTPGQGLQFLFEYFSETQRNKGNFPGRFSGRQFSNSRSEMNVSTLELGDSALYLCASSLEATSALVKQYFGPGTRLTVT.

This clonotype has a handful of counts. This chain uses TRBV29-1 with TRBJ2-7; 10 positions agree with TRBD2. The CDR3 totals 15 residues. J gave up 0 bases and V 3 bases, and 5 bases lay outside the gene matches. In germline, CDR1 is SQVTM, CDR2 ANQGSEA. DNA of the CDR3: TGCAGCGTTGAGACCCGGACTAGCGGCTCCTACGAGCAGTACTTC. Its translation: CSVETRTSGSYEQYF.

This clonotype was observed once. The gene calls are TRBV6-2 or TRBV6-3 and TRBJ2-2, with 12 positions matching TRBD2. Germline V gene sequence: CDR1 MNHEY, CDR2 SVGEGT. This CDR3 contains 18 residues. V was clipped by 6 bases and J by 3 bases; unmatched bases: 11. CDR3 amino acids: CASSNPRLAGVYTGELFF. The CDR3 DNA sequence: TGTGCCAGCAGCAATCCTAGACTAGCGGGAGTCTACACCGGGGAGCTGTTTTTT.

This clonotype was picked up a small number of times. This rearrangement joins TRBV5-1 to TRBJ2-5, with a tentative D call TRBD1 (5 bases). CDR3 length: 13 residues. V lost 2 bases and J 4 bases, leaving 9 bases between the germline ends. The germline V gene has CDR1 SGHRS and CDR2 YFSETQ. CDR3 bases: TGCGCCAGCAGCTTTGGACACGGAGAGACCCAGTACTTC. Residues: CASSFGHGETQYF.

There are a few counts of this clonotype. The CDR3 is CASSQRAAGELFF. In nucleotides, the CDR3 is TGTGCCAGCAGCCAGAGGGCGGCCGGGGAGCTGTTTTTT. The chain recombines TRBV3-1 with TRBJ2-2, with a weak D call TRBD2 (5 bases). Trimming shortened V by 3 bases and J by 6 bases, and 8 bases separated the two germline ends. The CDR3 spans 13 residues. CDR1 is LGHDT, CDR2 YNNKEL, per germline (reference sequence).

The genes are TRBV7-2 and TRBJ2-5; the match to TRBD2 covers 7 bases. The germline CDR1 and CDR2 sequences are SGHTA and FQGNSA. With V trimmed by 0 bases and J by 1 base, 11 bases remained unmatched. This CDR3 has 18 amino acids. The CDR3 loop reads CASSLALLTRGSQETQYF. CDR3 DNA sequence: TGTGCCAGCAGCTTAGCGCTGTTAACTCGCGGGAGCCAAGAGACCCAGTACTTC.

This clonotype was observed many times. The rearrangement joins TRBV29-1 to TRBJ2-7; a weak D match, TRBD2 (6 bases). The germline V gene has CDR1 SQVTM and CDR2 ANQGSEA. The CDR3 extends over 13 amino acids. V was shortened by 6 bases and J by 5 bases, with 17 bases between the two germline ends. CDR3: CSVSSGARDEQYV. In nucleotides, the CDR3 is TGCAGCGTCAGTAGCGGAGCCAGGGACGAGCAGTACGTC.

There are many counts of this clonotype. The chain links TRBV27 to TRBJ2-2; the D gene is possibly TRBD1 (6 bases). V lost 10 bases to trimming and J lost 0 bases, with 15 bases between them. Germline V CDR1 and CDR2: MNHEY, SMNVEV (reference sequence). The CDR3 is made up of 15 amino acids. The CDR3 region is CATGPGVTNTGELFF. The CDR3 nucleotides read TGTGCCACCGGTCCAGGGGTCACGAACACCGGGGAGCTGTTTTTT.

The J gene is TRBJ1-6, the V gene TRBV10-3, with D possibly being TRBD1 (6 bases). Trimming cost V 10 bases and J 0 bases, with 19 bases left between them. This CDR3 is 17 amino acids long. Germline-derived CDR1 and CDR2 are ENHRY and SYGVKD. Here the CDR3 DNA reads TGTGCCACCAAACGTCTAACAGGGAGCTCCTATAATTCACCCCTCCACTTT. Its protein is CATKRLTGSSYNSPLHF.

The DNA for the CDR3 is TGTGCCACCAGCAGAGGCCCCGGCCAGAGCTCCTACGAGCAGTACGTC. It is translated as CATSRGPGQSSYEQYV. The rearrangement uses TRBV15 and TRBJ2-7, with D unclear. V was clipped by 1 base and J by 0 bases, with 13 bases between them. CDR3 size: 16 residues. The germline gives CDR1 LNHNV, CDR2 YYDKDF (reference sequence).

This clonotype appeared many times. This sequence joins TRBV7-2 and TRBJ1-3, with TRBD1 matching 8 bases. Germline trimming cut 2 bases from V and 4 bases from J; bases unmatched to any gene: 4. This CDR3 has 15 residues. Per the germline V gene, CDR1 is SGHTA and CDR2 is FQGNSA. CDR3 in amino acids: CASSLTRTGGNTIYF. CDR3 DNA sequence: TGTGCCAGCAGCTTAACCCGGACAGGGGGAAACACCATATATTTT.

The V and J genes are TRBV7-2 and TRBJ2-3, with TRBD2 identical over 9 bases. The V segment lost 3 bases and the J segment 4 bases; nucleotides outside the gene matches: 5. Per germline, CDR1 SGHTA and CDR2 FQGNSA. This CDR3 has 15 amino acids. CDR3 bases: TGTGCCAGCAGCTTCCCCGCGGGAGGGTCAGATACGCAGTATTTT. As protein: CASSFPAGGSDTQYF.

This clonotype was counted a few times. The genes are TRBV7-6 and TRBJ2-4; D gene unclear. CDR1 and CDR2 (germline): SGHVS, FNYEAQ. Trimming took off 4 bases at V and 6 bases at J, with 13 bases between the two ends. This CDR3 region has 14 residues. The CDR3: CASSWGTAGNIQYF. As DNA, the CDR3 is TGTGCCAGCAGCTGGGGTACAGCCGGAAACATTCAGTACTTC.

This clonotype has more than one count but fewer than ten. J is TRBJ2-7 and V is TRBV21-1. TRBV21-1 is termed a pseudogene. The CDR3 spans 17 residues. The CDR3 coding sequence is TGTGCCAGCACCACAAGGGAGTCGGTCGCCGGCTTCAACGAGCAGTACTTC. Protein: CASTTRESVAGFNEQYF.

With regard to this clonotype: Compared with germline, one end of the junction differs, possibly owing to a read error. This chain joins TRBV19 and TRBJ2-3; D is possibly TRBD1 (6 bases). This CDR3 contains 14 residues. CDR1 is LNHDA and CDR2 is SQIVND in the germline V gene (reference sequence). For the CDR3, the DNA is TGTGCCTGTAGAACAGGGCCAGCCGCAGATACGCAGTATTTT. This sequence encodes CACRTGPAADTQYF.

In this sample, this clonotype turned up a few times. V and J are TRBV11-2 and TRBJ2-5, with TRBD1 matching 11 bases. CDR1 SGHAT and CDR2 FQNNGV come from the germline V gene. CDR3 length: 16 amino acids. V dropped 3 bases and J dropped 4; count of bases not matched to a gene: 7. In DNA, the CDR3 is TGTGCCAGCAGCTTGGACAGGGGGCGAAGAGGAGAGACCCAGTACTTC. This sequence encodes CASSLDRGRRGETQYF.

This chain uses TRBV4-3 with TRBJ1-2; no clear D gene. In germline, CDR1 is LGHNA, CDR2 YSLEER. Trimming stripped 3 bases from V and 4 bases from J, with 18 bases between. The CDR3 length is 16 residues. This CDR3 reads CASSQRDPGAGYGYTF. CDR3 coding DNA: TGCGCCAGCAGCCAGAGAGATCCGGGCGCCGGCTATGGCTACACCTTC.

Comments on this clonotype: A much larger clone is a single base away; this may be a read error. This sequence joins TRBV29-1 and TRBJ2-5; D unclear. This CDR3 has 10 amino acids. Germline CDR1 and CDR2: SQVTM and ANQGSEA. For the CDR3, the DNA is TGCAGCACCAACCATGAGACCCAGTACTTC. Its translation is CSTNHETQYF.

For this clonotype: The CDR3 does not end in the conserved phenylalanine or tryptophan, so this is likely a read error. It is unclear where the CDR3 begins or ends on the DNA, so no DNA is shown, and the CDR3 is as TCRdb lists it. The chain carries TRBV18 and TRBJ2-5; TRBD2 is the table's D call, not checked against the DNA. Germline CDR1 is KGHSH and CDR2 is LQKENI. The CDR3 is 14 amino acids in total, end residues counted. The CDR3: CASSEAGGREQARI.

The V and J genes are TRBV6-5 and TRBJ2-7, with 7 positions matching TRBD2. The CDR3 runs 16 residues. Trimming at V came to 0 bases and at J to 2 bases, leaving 7 bases not matched to a gene. Germline lookup yields CDR1 MNHEY and CDR2 SVGAGI. The CDR3 sequence is CASSYSSSGAAYEQYV. The CDR3 DNA reads as TGTGCCAGCAGTTACTCGTCTAGCGGAGCAGCCTACGAGCAGTACGTC.

This clonotype was seen a few times. This chain joins TRBV7-8 and TRBJ2-1, with 8 bases lining up with TRBD1. The CDR3 covers 18 residues. The germline V gene encodes CDR1 SGHVS and CDR2 FQNEAQ. Trimming cost V 2 bases and J 6 bases; bases outside gene matches: 15. The DNA for the CDR3 is TGTGCCAGCAGCTTAAATGGACAGGGAAGAAGAGAGGGCAATGAGCAGTTCTTC. Translating gives CASSLNGQGRREGNEQFF.

Many counts were recorded for this clonotype. The chain is built from TRBV7-2 and TRBJ2-7; 9 bases line up with TRBD2. The germline V gene encodes CDR1 SGHTA and CDR2 FQGNSA. This CDR3 comprises 14 residues. The V gene end was trimmed by 5 bases and the J gene end by 3 bases; junction bases not matched to a gene: 5. In DNA form, the CDR3 reads TGTGCCAGCAGCCACGGGACTAGCAGCTACGAGCAGTACTTC. It specifies CASSHGTSSYEQYF.

This clonotype has at least ten counts. This chain uses TRBV20-1 with TRBJ2-3; maybe TRBD2 (6 bases). Germline CDR1 DFQATT, CDR2 SNEGSKA (reference sequence). Between the trimmed V and J ends, which lost 2 bases and 0 bases, there was a span of 12 bases. This CDR3 has 15 residues. CDR3 sequence: CSARPPGRSTDTQYF. CDR3 bases: TGCAGTGCTAGACCCCCCGGGAGAAGCACAGATACGCAGTATTTT.